The 22 T cell receptor beta chains presented below share a single source sample, sequenced in a study of CD8+ T cells in alopecia areata. Time point: mouse skin 6 weeks after grafting, around onset of hair loss. Extracted from the samples, RNA was reverse transcribed into cDNA to serve as the sequencing template. Using immunoSEQ multiplex PCR, the repertoire was profiled, and TCRdb retains in-frame clones only, with some absent. The sample has several thousand clones, none seen only once; the top ten hold around 30%. Source: skin, taken at week 6. The receptors stem from a C3H/HeJ mouse with alopecia areata. MHC haplotype of the strain: H2-k.

Many counts were recorded for this clone. These gene names are mouse names. Partial CDR3 DNA: TGTGCCAGCGGTGATGGGGACAGGGGTGGTCAAAAC. Protein product: CASGDGDRGGQN. The whole CDR3 reads CASGDGDRGGQNTLYF. The chain joins TRBV13-2 to TRBJ2-4; 10 bases align to TRBD1. The observed sequence ends 4 residues before the CDR3 terminus, with the missing tail filled in from the germline J gene. Germline loops: CDR1 NNHNN, CDR2 SYGAGS (reference sequence). The CDR3 is made up of 16 amino acids. J was trimmed by 1 base and V by 0 bases; bases with no gene match: 2.

This clone was recorded a few times. The gene names given are mouse names. The read terminates 4 residues ahead of where the CDR3 ends, so the germline J gene completes it. The rearrangement joins TRBV13-2 to TRBJ2-5, with TRBD1 matching over 9 bases. The germline V gene has CDR1 NNHNN and CDR2 SYGAGS (reference sequence). This CDR3 is 15 amino acids long. Incomplete CDR3 DNA: TGTGCCAGCGGTGATCTAAGGACAGGGGTCGAC. This sequence encodes CASGDLRTGVD. The CDR3 in its entirety is CASGDLRTGVDTQYF.

This clone was observed at least ten times. Genes and germline come from the mouse. The read terminates 4 residues before the CDR3 end, so the remaining end is supplied by the germline J gene. This chain uses TRBV1 with TRBJ2-5; TRBD2 agrees at 13 bases. Germline CDR1 reads NSQYPW; CDR2 reads LRSPGD (reference sequence). This CDR3 is 17 amino acids long. Incomplete CDR3 DNA: TGCACCTGCAGTGCAGATAGGGACTGGGGGGGGCTGGAC. As protein: CTCSADRDWGGLD. The whole CDR3 region reads CTCSADRDWGGLDTQYF.

This clone was found many times. Genes here carry mouse names. The observed sequence ends 4 residues before the CDR3 terminus, with the missing tail filled in from the germline J gene. V is TRBV13-1 and J is TRBJ2-5; 8 bases align to TRBD1. The germline gives CDR1 NSHNY, CDR2 SYGAGN. Unmatched junction bases numbered 3, after V lost 9 bases and J lost 3 bases. The CDR3 spans 12 residues. The sequenced part of the CDR3 DNA is TGTGCCACTGGGACAGGACAAGAC. Amino acid sequence: CATGTGQD. The CDR3, in full, reads CATGTGQDTQYF.

This clone was counted ten times or more. Gene labels here are mouse ones. The CDR3 end lies 4 residues beyond the end of the read and is filled in from the germline J gene. The chain has TRBV1 and TRBJ2-1, with TRBD2 matching 11 bases. With 4 bases clipped from V and 4 bases from J, the junction kept 3 bases outside the gene matches. CDR1 is NSQYPW, CDR2 LRSPGD, per germline (reference sequence). The CDR3 runs 15 residues. CDR3 bases read: TGCACCTGCAGTGGCCGGGACTGGGGGTATGCT. It specifies CTCSGRDWGYA. The whole CDR3 region reads CTCSGRDWGYAEQFF.

Note on this clone: Mouse germline and gene names are used. The read gets to within 4 residues of the CDR3 end, and the germline J gene fills in the rest. The chain couples TRBV31 to TRBJ2-3; a weak D match, TRBD1 (5 bases). The germline gives CDR1 GKSSPN, CDR2 SITVG. The CDR3 consists of 12 residues. Partial CDR3 DNA: TGTGCCTGGAGACGGACACAAGAA. It specifies CAWRRTQE. The full CDR3 is CAWRRTQETLYF.

A note on this clone: Each gene name is a mouse one. The read ends 4 residues early relative to the CDR3; the germline J gene fills the gap. The J gene is TRBJ2-1, the V gene TRBV31, with 9 positions matching TRBD2. CDR1 and CDR2 (germline): GKSSPN, SITVG. The V gene end was trimmed by 0 bases and the J gene end by 4 bases; junction bases not matched to a gene: 4. This CDR3 region has 15 residues. CDR3 in amino acids: CAWSLKDWGYAEQFF. The CDR3 DNA, read in part, is TGTGCCTGGAGTCTAAAGGACTGGGGTTATGCT.

The sample holds a few counts of this clone. The gene names here belong to mouse. The read finishes 3 residues shy of the CDR3 end, and the germline J gene is used to complete it. The genes are TRBV5 and TRBJ1-3; the D gene is possibly TRBD1 (6 bases). The CDR3 is 15 residues long. The V end was cut by 4 bases, the J end by 2 bases, with 12 bases between. Germline lookup yields CDR1 LGHNA and CDR2 YNLKQL (reference sequence). CDR3 DNA (partial): TGTGCCAGCAGCCCAGGGGAGGGGGCTGGAAATACG. It yields the protein CASSPGEGAGNT. The full-length CDR3 reads as CASSPGEGAGNTLYF.

This clone turned up a few times. Germline and genes here are mouse. The sequence runs out 4 residues before the end of the CDR3; the remainder is reconstructed from the germline J gene. The chain couples TRBV13-1 to TRBJ2-7, with 12 bases lining up with TRBD1. Germline lookup yields CDR1 NSHNY and CDR2 SYGAGN. The V segment lost 3 bases and the J segment 3 bases; nucleotides outside the gene matches: 1. This CDR3 region has 14 residues. The CDR3 here is CASSGDRGRYEQYF. CDR3 DNA (partial): TGTGCCAGCAGTGGGGACAGGGGGCGCTAT.

This clone was seen more than once but under ten times. Any gene name here is a mouse gene name. Coverage ceases 4 residues before the CDR3 finishes, and the germline J gene fills in the end. This chain connects TRBV19 to TRBJ1-2, with 7 positions matching TRBD1. CDR1 FNHDT and CDR2 SITEND come from the germline V gene (reference sequence). The CDR3 covers 14 residues. Unmatched junction bases numbered 4, after V lost 5 bases and J lost 0 bases. The chain's CDR3 is CASRRDRANSDYTF. The DNA read from the CDR3 is TGTGCCAGCAGAAGGGACAGAGCAAACTCC.

Many counts were recorded for this clone. Gene names and germline match the mouse. The read gets to within 4 residues of the CDR3 end, and the germline J gene fills in the rest. This chain uses TRBV13-1 with TRBJ2-1; D might be TRBD1 (7 bases). CDR1 is NSHNY, CDR2 SYGAGN, per germline. This CDR3 comprises 15 residues. Between the trimmed V and J ends, which lost 0 bases and 3 bases, there was a span of 10 bases. The CDR3 bases that were read are TGTGCCAGCAGTGATGGAGGGGGCGGCTATGCT. Translation: CASSDGGGGYA. The CDR3 as a whole reads CASSDGGGGYAEQFF.

Within the sample, this clone is medium-sized (0.01 to 0.1%). Gene names and germline refer to mouse. The missing CDR3 end, 4 residues past where the read stops, is filled in from the germline J gene. The chain uses TRBV1 and TRBJ2-7; TRBD1 might be the D (6 bases). The CDR3 is 13 amino acids. Germline values: CDR1 NSQYPW, CDR2 LRSPGD (reference sequence). This CDR3 reads CTCSARTEYEQYF. The sequenced CDR3 bases are TGCACCTGCAGTGCCCGGACAGAATAT.

In its sample, this clone was seen a few times. The gene names here belong to mouse. The read halts 4 residues ahead of the CDR3 end, with the missing end drawn from the germline J gene. The V gene is TRBV16, the J gene TRBJ2-2, with TRBD1 matching over 7 bases. Looked up from germline, CDR1 is SGHSA and CDR2 is FRNQAP. The ends lost 5 bases at V and 0 bases at J; junction bases unmatched: 3. The CDR3 is 15 amino acids. The covered CDR3 bases are TGTGCAAGCAGCCGACAGGGAGCAAACACCGGG. Translation gives CASSRQGANTG. The whole CDR3 sequence reads CASSRQGANTGQLYF.

In this sample, this clone turned up a few times. Genes and germline come from the mouse. The read falls 4 residues short of the CDR3 end, and the missing part is taken from the germline J gene. The genes are TRBV13-2 and TRBJ2-7; 14 bases fit TRBD2. Germline CDR1 and CDR2: NNHNN and SYGAGS (reference sequence). The CDR3 is made up of 15 amino acids. CDR3 amino acids: CASGEGLGGPYEQYF. The sequenced CDR3 bases are TGTGCCAGCGGTGAGGGACTGGGGGGGCCTTAT.

This clone appeared many times. Genes here carry mouse names. The read gets to within 4 residues of the CDR3 end, and the germline J gene fills in the rest. The sample holds other DNA sequences that translate to the same CDR3. The J gene is TRBJ1-2, the V gene TRBV19, with 7 bases matching TRBD1. Germline loops: CDR1 FNHDT, CDR2 SITEND (reference sequence). J gave up 2 bases and V 3 bases, and 4 bases lay outside the gene matches. The CDR3 length is 14 residues. The CDR3 sequence is CASSTDRANSDYTF. CDR3 DNA, as far as it was read: TGTGCCAGCAGTACCGACAGGGCTAACTCC.

In this sample, this clone turned up many times. Gene labels here are mouse ones. The CDR3 extends 4 residues past the end of the read, so its final part is completed from the germline J gene. Other DNA sequences from this sample encode an identical CDR3 as well. The rearrangement uses TRBV19 and TRBJ1-2, with 7 bases matching TRBD1. The trim removed 3 bases at V and 0 bases at J, leaving 2 bases unmatched. The CDR3 has 14 amino acids. Germline assignment: CDR1 FNHDT and CDR2 SITEND (reference sequence). The part of the CDR3 DNA that was read is TGTGCCAGCAGTAGAGACAGGGCAAACTCC. It is translated as CASSRDRANS. The full CDR3 protein reads CASSRDRANSDYTF.

This clone came up many times. Genes here carry mouse names. The sequenced fragment ends 3 residues before the CDR3 boundary, so the rest is inferred from the germline J gene. The chain is built from TRBV1 and TRBJ1-3; 10 bases match TRBD1. From germline, CDR1 is NSQYPW and CDR2 LRSPGD (reference sequence). This CDR3 contains 17 residues. Germline trimming cut 0 bases from V and 3 bases from J; bases unmatched to any gene: 5. The CDR3 reads CTCSADLGQGFGNTLYF. The part of the CDR3 DNA that was read is TGCACCTGCAGTGCAGATCTGGGACAGGGGTTTGGAAATACG.

In regard to this clone: Mouse germline and gene names are used. The CDR3 extends 4 residues past the end of the read, so its final part is completed from the germline J gene. The chain is built from TRBV19 and TRBJ1-1, with D maybe TRBD1 (5 bases). The CDR3 spans 16 residues. Looked up from germline, CDR1 is FNHDT and CDR2 is SITEND (reference sequence). Deletions cut 2 bases from V and 0 bases from J, with 14 bases between. The sequenced part of the CDR3 DNA is TGTGCCAGCAGTATCCTCTTGCAGGGAACAAACACA. This sequence encodes CASSILLQGTNT. The full CDR3 is CASSILLQGTNTEVFF.

This clone was found a few times. The gene names here belong to mouse. Read sequence stops 4 residues before the CDR3 end, and the germline J gene provides the missing end. Other DNA sequences from this sample encode an identical CDR3 as well. The chain is built from TRBV13-1 and TRBJ1-2; TRBD1 matches 10 bases. Per the germline V gene, CDR1 is NSHNY and CDR2 is SYGAGN. With 5 bases clipped from V and 0 bases from J, the junction kept 1 base outside the gene matches. The length of the CDR3 is 14 residues. The CDR3 protein is CASSGQGANSDYTF. The sequenced CDR3 bases are TGTGCCAGCAGCGGACAGGGGGCAAACTCC.

On this clone itself: Gene names follow the mouse nomenclature. The read halts 4 residues ahead of the CDR3 end, with the missing end drawn from the germline J gene. The gene calls are TRBV5 and TRBJ2-4; 12 bases are a match to TRBD2. CDR1 and CDR2 from the germline V gene are LGHNA and YNLKQL (reference sequence). The trim removed 4 bases at V and 0 bases at J, leaving 2 bases unmatched. This CDR3 comprises 16 residues. The CDR3 is CASSPGTGGSQNTLYF. CDR3 bases read: TGTGCCAGCAGCCCAGGGACTGGGGGGAGTCAAAAC.

This clone was seen a handful of times. All gene names here are mouse names. The read falls 4 residues short of the CDR3 end, and the missing part is taken from the germline J gene. The genes are TRBV13-1 and TRBJ2-1, with 10 nucleotides matching TRBD1. Germline-derived CDR1 and CDR2 are NSHNY and SYGAGN. The CDR3 has 14 residues. The CDR3 loop reads CASSEKGQGAEQFF. The CDR3 DNA, read in part, is TGTGCCAGCAGTGAAAAGGGACAGGGGGCT.

Details on this clone: Gene labels here are mouse ones. The read falls 4 residues short of the CDR3 end, and the missing part is taken from the germline J gene. The genes are TRBV13-2 and TRBJ2-2; 7 bases align to TRBD1. Losses at the gene ends were 1 base for V and 4 bases for J; bases not matched to a gene: 4. Germline CDR1 reads NNHNN; CDR2 reads SYGAGS (reference sequence). The CDR3 contains 15 residues. The sequenced CDR3 bases are TGTGCCAGCGGTGATTACAGGGGTGGCACCGGG. Protein product: CASGDYRGGTG. The full CDR3 protein reads CASGDYRGGTGQLYF.